The rows below give T cell receptor beta chains drawn from one sample of a study of shared clonotypes between healthy human individuals. Data came from immunoSEQ multiplex PCR; TCRdb stores just in-frame clones and leaves some out. The sample holds roughly 2.2 million clones, 85% to 95% seen once. The sample consisted of naive CD4+ T cells from PBMCs. These receptors were obtained from a man between 18 and 29 years old in good health. Some clones in this sample may be carry-over from other donors' samples. Each CDR3 is given with its conserved first and last residue. D genes are given only for firm matches. The listing skips clone size in some rows; elsewhere it reads once, few, many or a size class.

J gene	V gene	D gene	clone size	CDR3 DNA	CDR3 protein
TRBJ2-7	TRBV7-3	-	once	TGTGCCAGCAGCTCCGTGGGGGACTCCTACGAGCAGTACTTC	CASSSVGDSYEQYF
TRBJ2-7	TRBV5-1	-	-	TGCGCCAGCAGCTTGGTCGGTAACTCCTACGAGCAGTACTTC	CASSLVGNSYEQYF
TRBJ2-6	TRBV11-1	-	-	TGTGCCAGCAGCGACCAGGGTGCTGGGGCCAACGTCCTGACTTTC	CASSDQGAGANVLTF
TRBJ2-7	TRBV7-9	-	-	TGTGCCAGCATCCAGCTGGGGAAGGGCGAGCAGTACTTC	CASIQLGKGEQYF
TRBJ1-2	TRBV7-9	-	-	TGTGCCAGCAGCACTTACTATGGCTACACCTTC	CASSTYYGYTF
TRBJ2-2	TRBV5-5	-	-	TGTGCCAGCAGCCCACTAGTGAACACCGGGGAGCTGTTTTTT	CASSPLVNTGELFF
TRBJ2-1	TRBV6-5	-	-	TGTGCCAGCGGGCGGGGCTCCTACAATGAGCAGTTCTTC	CASGRGSYNEQFF
TRBJ2-7	TRBV6-1	TRBD2	-	TGTGCCAGCAGTACAGTTAGCGGGAGGGCATACGAGCAGTACTTC	CASSTVSGRAYEQYF
TRBJ1-2	TRBV27	TRBD1	-	TGTGCCAGCAGACCACCCCCCGGACAGGCCCCCTTCTATGGCTACACCTTC	CASRPPPGQAPFYGYTF
TRBJ2-3	TRBV27	-	once	TGTGCCAGCAGTTTAACCAGGACAGCCACCTTCACAGATACGCAGTATTTT	CASSLTRTATFTDTQYF
TRBJ2-6	TRBV18	TRBD1	-	TGTGCCAGCTCCCACAGGGGAACCTCTGGGGCCAACGTCCTGACTTTC	CASSHRGTSGANVLTF
TRBJ1-1	TRBV27	-	-	TGTGCCAGCAGTTTTTGGGGGCGGACGCAAGCTTTCTTT	CASSFWGRTQAFF
TRBJ1-4	TRBV7-2	-	-	TGTGCCAGCAGCTTAGCTGGGGGACCAACTGAAAAACTGTTTTTT	CASSLAGGPTEKLFF
TRBJ1-2	TRBV10-3	-	-	TGTGCCATCAGTGAGGGAGGCGGTAGTTACGGCTACACCTTC	CAISEGGGSYGYTF
TRBJ2-5	TRBV6-6	-	-	TGTGCCAGCAGTTACTCCCCTGCAGGCGATCAAGAGACCCAGTACTTC	CASSYSPAGDQETQYF
TRBJ1-1	TRBV5-1	-	few	TGCGCCAGCAGCTTGCGTCAGGGCTACACTGAAGCTTTCTTT	CASSLRQGYTEAFF
TRBJ2-1	TRBV7-2	TRBD1	-	TGTGCCAGCAGCTTAGTCGGGACAGGTTACAATGAGCAGTTCTTC	CASSLVGTGYNEQFF
TRBJ2-1	TRBV19	-	-	TGTGCCAGTAGTATTGGGACGGGGAGCTCCTACAATGAGCAGTTCTTC	CASSIGTGSSYNEQFF
TRBJ1-3	TRBV29-1	TRBD1	-	TGCAGCGGGACTTCTGACAGGGAGGTTGGAAACACCATATATTTT	CSGTSDREVGNTIYF
TRBJ1-5	TRBV2	-	-	TGTGCCAGCAGTGAAATTGGCAGGGGAACGGGTCAGCCCCAGCATTTT	CASSEIGRGTGQPQHF
TRBJ2-6	TRBV7-2	-	-	TGTGCCAGCAGCCCACAGACAAGGACTGGGGCCAACGTCCTGACTTTC	CASSPQTRTGANVLTF
TRBJ1-1	TRBV6-5	-	-	TGTGCCAGCAGTTATGGACCCGGGGCAGCAGAAGCTTTCTTT	CASSYGPGAAEAFF
TRBJ2-1	TRBV6-4	-	-	TGTGCCAGCAGTCGACAGAGCTCCTACAATGAGCAGTTCTTC	CASSRQSSYNEQFF
TRBJ1-5	TRBV7-3	-	once	TGTGCCAGCAGCTTAGGACAGATTCAGCCCCAGCATTTT	CASSLGQIQPQHF
TRBJ2-3	TRBV7-3	TRBD1	-	TGTGCCAGCAGCGGCCAACCGGGACAGTACATGGATACGCAGTATTTT	CASSGQPGQYMDTQYF
TRBJ1-5	TRBV5-5	-	-	TGTGCCAGCAGCGACGGATGGGGCAATCAGCCCCAGCATTTT	CASSDGWGNQPQHF
TRBJ1-2	TRBV5-4	TRBD1	-	TGTGCCAGCACCAGACAGGGAGGGAACTATGGCTACACCTTC	CASTRQGGNYGYTF
TRBJ2-7	TRBV21-1	-	-	TGTGCCAGCAGCGCCCGGCAGAACGGGACAGGAAAGCACGAGCAGTACTTC	CASSARQNGTGKHEQYF